These T cell receptor beta chains were read from a single sample in a study of Graves' ophthalmopathy and Graves' hyperthyroidism. TCRdb reprocessed the multiplex PCR reads via MiXCR and lists one record per CDR3 protein. The sample shows about 370,000 distinct CDR3 sequences, about 16% of them seen only once. Sequenced material: peripheral blood. Receptor source: a young woman with Graves' ophthalmopathy. Each CDR3 is given with its conserved first and last residue. The D gene is left open where the match is weak. The size field is filled for only some rows; it gives once, few, many or a size class.

cdr3_nt | cdr3_aa | j_call | d_call | cdr3_length | v_call | clone_size
TGCGCCAGCAGTCCGAGAGGGCAAACCTCCTACGAGCAGTACTTC | CASSPRGQTSYEQYF | TRBJ2-7 | - | 15 | TRBV5-1 | many
TGCGCCAGCAGCCTCGGACTAGCGGGGGCCCTCCAAGAGACCCAGTACTTC | CASSLGLAGALQETQYF | TRBJ2-5 | TRBD2 | 17 | TRBV10-2 | many
TGTGCCAGCAGTCCCGACATCCTGGAGACCCAGTACTTC | CASSPDILETQYF | TRBJ2-5 | - | 13 | TRBV6-1 | -
TGTGCCAGCCAGCGGGACAGGGGCTACGAGCAGTACTTC | CASQRDRGYEQYF | TRBJ2-7 | TRBD1 | 13 | TRBV7-2 | many
TGTGCCACCAGTGAAGGACAGGGGGATGGCTACACCTTC | CATSEGQGDGYTF | TRBJ1-2 | TRBD1 | 13 | TRBV24-1 | many
TGTGCCAGCAGCCCCCTGATGACAACTGAAGCTTTCTTT | CASSPLMTTEAFF | TRBJ1-1 | - | 13 | TRBV6-5 | many
TGCAGTGCTAGAGATCCCGAGCGGGGGGCAAACACCGGGGAGCTGTTTTTT | CSARDPERGANTGELFF | TRBJ2-2 | TRBD2 | 17 | TRBV20-1 | many
TGCAGTGCTAGGGCAGGGGACCCTGGCTACACCTTC | CSARAGDPGYTF | TRBJ1-2 | - | 12 | TRBV20-1 | many
TGTGCCAGCAGCTTAGTAAGCGCTAGCAAAGAGACCCAGTACTTC | CASSLVSASKETQYF | TRBJ2-5 | - | 15 | TRBV7-9 | many
TGTGCCAGCAGTTACTCGATTGGGGGCGTACAGCATTTT | CASSYSIGGVQHF | TRBJ1-5 | - | 13 | TRBV6-5 | many
TGTGCCAGTAGTACGAAGAGGGGGGAGCAGTACTTC | CASSTKRGEQYF | TRBJ2-7 | - | 12 | TRBV19 | many
TGCGCCAGCAGCCAATATGACAGTAGCTCCTACGAGCAGTACTTC | CASSQYDSSSYEQYF | TRBJ2-7 | - | 15 | TRBV4-1 | once
TGTGCCTGGACGGGCCTGCGGGCGGGAGAGAACACCGGGGAGCTGTTTTTT | CAWTGLRAGENTGELFF | TRBJ2-2 | TRBD2 | 17 | TRBV30 | -
TGCAGCGTCCAAAGGGAAATCTCTGGGGCCAACGTCCTGACTTTC | CSVQREISGANVLTF | TRBJ2-6 | - | 15 | TRBV29-1 | once
TGTGCCAGCAGTTCGCCTCCGGGACAGGGGAACACCGGGGAGCTGTTTTTT | CASSSPPGQGNTGELFF | TRBJ2-2 | TRBD1 | 17 | TRBV6-5 | -
TGTGCCAGCAGTCGACAGGCCGACTATGGCTACACCTTC | CASSRQADYGYTF | TRBJ1-2 | - | 13 | TRBV12-3/TRBV12-4 | -
TGTGCCACCGAGGCCCCCAATGAACAGGAGACCCAGTACTTC | CATEAPNEQETQYF | TRBJ2-5 | - | 14 | TRBV2 | many
TGTGCCAGCTCACCCGGGCCAGAGTACGAGCAGTACTTC | CASSPGPEYEQYF | TRBJ2-7 | - | 13 | TRBV18 | many
TGTGCCAGCAGTCAACCGGGACTATACGAGCAGTACTTC | CASSQPGLYEQYF | TRBJ2-7 | TRBD2 | 13 | TRBV6-1 | many
TGTGCCAGCAGCTCCCCGACAGGGAGAGAGACCCAGTACTTC | CASSSPTGRETQYF | TRBJ2-5 | TRBD1 | 14 | TRBV7-9 | many